This T cell receptor beta chain was recorded in a study of Ad26.COV2.S vaccination and SARS-CoV-2 variants. Findings and caveats of the study: Vaccine recipients and placebo recipients showed similar non-spike TCR breadth. In TCR breadth and depth analyses, total T cell responses may have been underestimated.

Method: immunoSEQ multiplex PCR; TCRdb's copy keeps in-frame clones and lacks some. The sample consists of 380,000 or so clones, approximately 90% of them appearing once. Noted treatment: about 20 received Ad26.COV2.S at low or high dose, single or two shots; about 5 received placebo; per-sample allocation not given. Samples came from day 63 after the first vaccine or placebo injection. Concerning this clone: As yet, its antigen is unknown.

This CDR3 spans 13 amino acids. V dropped 7 bases and J dropped 8; count of bases not matched to a gene: 3. The germline CDR1 and CDR2 sequences are MNHEY and SVGAGI. The sequence was collected from a person between 18 and 59 years old who received the Ad26.COV2.S COVID-19 vaccine or a placebo. Sequences were derived from peripheral blood, sampled in a trial of Ad26.COV2.S vaccine versus placebo. This rearrangement joins TRBV6-5 to TRBJ1-4; 11 bases line up with TRBD1. The CDR3 spells CASTGTGGEKLFF. The CDR3, as DNA: TGTGCCAGCACCGGGACAGGGGGGGAAAAACTGTTTTTT.